Listed below are T cell receptor beta chains from one sample, sequenced in a study of blood T cell repertoires in COVID-19. Here immunoSEQ multiplex PCR was the method, and the copy in TCRdb shows in-frame clones only, minus some. Of 25,000 to 35,000 clones detected, around 90% appear once; the ten largest clones hold 26%. Specimen: peripheral blood. The receptors originated from a human donor in a cohort sampled during active COVID-19. The CDR3 runs from the conserved cysteine through the conserved F or W. Each record gives: V gene, clone size, D gene, J gene, CDR3 protein, CDR3 DNA. The D gene is left open where the match is weak. The size entry is marked missing in some rows and otherwise reads once, few, many or a size class.

V gene: TRBV21-1; clone size: .; D gene: .; J gene: TRBJ1-6; CDR3 protein: CASSKQSVGTRRLRRNSPLHF; CDR3 DNA: TGTGCCAGCAGCAAACAATCCGTGGGAACCAGGAGGCTTAGGAGAAATTCACCCCTCCACTTT
V gene: TRBV6-1; clone size: .; D gene: .; J gene: TRBJ1-2; CDR3 protein: CASSEGARTNYGYTF; CDR3 DNA: TGTGCCAGCAGTGAAGGGGCCCGTACCAACTATGGCTACACCTTC
V gene: TRBV27; clone size: .; D gene: .; J gene: TRBJ1-1; CDR3 protein: CASSLNRMNTEAFF; CDR3 DNA: TGTGCCAGCAGTTTAAACAGAATGAACACTGAAGCTTTCTTT
V gene: TRBV5-4; clone size: .; D gene: .; J gene: TRBJ1-6; CDR3 protein: CASSLADRALHF; CDR3 DNA: TGTGCCAGCAGCTTGGCCGACCGGGCCCTCCACTTT
V gene: TRBV12-3/TRBV12-4; clone size: once; D gene: .; J gene: TRBJ2-7; CDR3 protein: CASSSTVGEQYF; CDR3 DNA: TGTGCCAGCAGTTCCACGGTCGGCGAGCAGTACTTC
V gene: TRBV12-3/TRBV12-4; clone size: .; D gene: .; J gene: TRBJ2-1; CDR3 protein: CASSSTGLGEQFF; CDR3 DNA: TGTGCCAGCAGTTCCACAGGGTTGGGTGAGCAGTTCTTC
V gene: TRBV9; clone size: .; D gene: TRBD1; J gene: TRBJ2-3; CDR3 protein: CASSAGTGSTDTQYF; CDR3 DNA: TGTGCCAGCAGCGCCGGGACAGGGAGCACAGATACGCAGTATTTT
V gene: TRBV10-3; clone size: .; D gene: .; J gene: TRBJ1-5; CDR3 protein: CAISEVGGQQGQPQHF; CDR3 DNA: TGTGCCATCAGTGAGGTCGGTGGGCAGCAGGGCCAGCCCCAGCATTTT
V gene: TRBV7-2; clone size: few; D gene: .; J gene: TRBJ2-2; CDR3 protein: CASSSSTGELFF; CDR3 DNA: TGTGCCAGCAGCTCATCCACCGGGGAGCTGTTTTTT
V gene: TRBV28; clone size: .; D gene: TRBD2; J gene: TRBJ2-7; CDR3 protein: CASRGLIYEQYF; CDR3 DNA: TGTGCCAGCAGGGGACTAATATACGAGCAGTACTTC
V gene: TRBV18; clone size: .; D gene: .; J gene: TRBJ1-4; CDR3 protein: CASSPPSALMEKLFF; CDR3 DNA: TGTGCCAGCTCACCACCCTCTGCCCTAATGGAAAAACTGTTTTTT
V gene: TRBV2; clone size: .; D gene: .; J gene: TRBJ1-1; CDR3 protein: CASSEETEAFF; CDR3 DNA: TGTGCCAGCAGTGAGGAGACTGAAGCTTTCTTT
V gene: TRBV10-3; clone size: .; D gene: TRBD2; J gene: TRBJ2-5; CDR3 protein: CAIRGGETQYF; CDR3 DNA: TGTGCCATCAGGGGGGGGGAGACCCAGTACTTC
V gene: TRBV7-9; clone size: few; D gene: .; J gene: TRBJ2-7; CDR3 protein: CASNRRGLGEQYF; CDR3 DNA: TGTGCCAGCAACCGAAGGGGTCTAGGTGAGCAGTACTTC
V gene: TRBV2; clone size: .; D gene: TRBD2; J gene: TRBJ2-3; CDR3 protein: CASSALAGGYFGQYF; CDR3 DNA: TGTGCCAGCAGTGCGCTAGCGGGGGGCTATTTTGGGCAGTATTTT
V gene: TRBV5-1; clone size: .; D gene: TRBD1; J gene: TRBJ1-2; CDR3 protein: CASKPDPGQRNYGYTF; CDR3 DNA: TGCGCCAGCAAGCCCGACCCGGGACAGAGAAACTATGGCTACACCTTC
V gene: TRBV2; clone size: .; D gene: TRBD1; J gene: TRBJ2-5; CDR3 protein: CAILPMRPATGVQETQYF; CDR3 DNA: TGTGCCATACTCCCTATGAGACCTGCGACAGGGGTGCAAGAGACCCAGTACTTC
V gene: TRBV5-4; clone size: .; D gene: TRBD1; J gene: TRBJ1-1; CDR3 protein: CASSPSTGANTEAFF; CDR3 DNA: TGTGCCAGCAGCCCTTCTACAGGGGCGAACACTGAAGCTTTCTTT
V gene: TRBV11-2; clone size: .; D gene: TRBD1; J gene: TRBJ1-4; CDR3 protein: CASSLGVTGSGEKLFF; CDR3 DNA: TGTGCCAGCAGCTTAGGGGTGACAGGGTCCGGTGAAAAACTGTTTTTT
V gene: TRBV18; clone size: once; D gene: .; J gene: TRBJ1-5; CDR3 protein: CASSPPGVNGNQPQHF; CDR3 DNA: TGTGCCAGCTCACCCCCGGGTGTTAATGGCAATCAGCCCCAGCATTTT
V gene: TRBV15; clone size: .; D gene: .; J gene: TRBJ1-1; CDR3 protein: CATSREWRTEAFF; CDR3 DNA: TGTGCCACCAGCAGAGAGTGGCGGACTGAAGCTTTCTTT
V gene: TRBV2; clone size: once; D gene: .; J gene: TRBJ2-3; CDR3 protein: CASRDNTDTQYF; CDR3 DNA: TGTGCCAGCCGGGACAACACAGATACGCAGTATTTT
V gene: TRBV27; clone size: .; D gene: TRBD2; J gene: TRBJ2-3; CDR3 protein: CASSLSRRGGLVGADTQYF; CDR3 DNA: TGTGCCAGCAGTTTATCGAGGCGGGGGGGCCTAGTTGGCGCAGATACGCAGTATTTT
V gene: TRBV30; clone size: .; D gene: TRBD1; J gene: TRBJ1-1; CDR3 protein: CAWSVGQGNTEAFF; CDR3 DNA: TGTGCCTGGAGTGTTGGACAGGGAAACACTGAAGCTTTCTTT
V gene: TRBV10-3; clone size: .; D gene: .; J gene: TRBJ2-7; CDR3 protein: CATRQPGEEQYF; CDR3 DNA: TGTGCCACCCGGCAGCCGGGGGAGGAGCAGTACTTC
V gene: TRBV3-1/TRBV3-2; clone size: .; D gene: .; J gene: TRBJ2-3; CDR3 protein: CASSPGRVGTQYF; CDR3 DNA: TGTGCCAGCAGCCCCGGGCGGGTAGGTACGCAGTATTTT
V gene: TRBV6-5; clone size: .; D gene: TRBD1; J gene: TRBJ1-5; CDR3 protein: CASMTGYQPQHF; CDR3 DNA: TGTGCCAGTATGACAGGGTATCAGCCCCAGCATTTT
V gene: TRBV30; clone size: .; D gene: TRBD1; J gene: TRBJ1-5; CDR3 protein: CAWSPLTGEGNQPQHF; CDR3 DNA: TGTGCCTGGAGTCCCTTGACAGGGGAGGGCAATCAGCCCCAGCATTTT
V gene: TRBV5-1; clone size: once; D gene: TRBD2; J gene: TRBJ2-3; CDR3 protein: CASSMTSGGHTQYF; CDR3 DNA: TGCGCCAGCAGCATGACTAGCGGGGGCCATACGCAGTATTTT
V gene: TRBV18; clone size: once; D gene: .; J gene: TRBJ1-6; CDR3 protein: CASSPTGPGGASPLHF; CDR3 DNA: TGTGCCAGCTCACCAACGGGCCCCGGTGGGGCTTCACCCCTCCACTTT
V gene: TRBV18; clone size: .; D gene: .; J gene: TRBJ2-7; CDR3 protein: CASSPTGNEQYF; CDR3 DNA: TGTGCCAGCTCACCAACAGGGAACGAGCAGTACTTC
V gene: TRBV27; clone size: .; D gene: TRBD1; J gene: TRBJ1-1; CDR3 protein: CATQRAGGPEAFF; CDR3 DNA: TGTGCCACCCAGAGGGCAGGGGGCCCTGAAGCTTTCTTT
V gene: TRBV10-2; clone size: .; D gene: .; J gene: TRBJ1-4; CDR3 protein: CASSDTGFGSTNEKLFF; CDR3 DNA: TGCGCCAGCAGTGATACGGGGTTTGGTTCAACTAATGAAAAACTGTTTTTT
V gene: TRBV5-1; clone size: few; D gene: TRBD1; J gene: TRBJ1-3; CDR3 protein: CASREGAFGNTIYF; CDR3 DNA: TGCGCCAGCAGGGAGGGGGCTTTTGGAAACACCATATATTTT
V gene: TRBV2; clone size: .; D gene: TRBD2; J gene: TRBJ2-4; CDR3 protein: CATSLGTSVSLAKNIQYF; CDR3 DNA: TGTGCCACCTCACTCGGGACTAGCGTGTCTCTAGCCAAAAACATTCAGTACTTC
V gene: TRBV15; clone size: .; D gene: .; J gene: TRBJ2-3; CDR3 protein: CATSRGEPRTDTQYF; CDR3 DNA: TGTGCCACCTCCCGCGGGGAACCGCGCACAGATACGCAGTATTTT
V gene: TRBV6-5; clone size: .; D gene: .; J gene: TRBJ2-7; CDR3 protein: CASSYSAGATYEQYF; CDR3 DNA: TGTGCCAGCAGTTACTCCGCGGGGGCAACCTACGAGCAGTACTTC
V gene: TRBV7-9; clone size: medium-sized; D gene: TRBD1; J gene: TRBJ1-2; CDR3 protein: CASGSGTGDWGYTF; CDR3 DNA: TGTGCCAGCGGCTCCGGGACAGGGGATTGGGGCTACACCTTC
V gene: TRBV2; clone size: few; D gene: TRBD1; J gene: TRBJ1-1; CDR3 protein: CASSESLQGGTEAFF; CDR3 DNA: TGTGCCAGCAGTGAGTCGCTACAGGGGGGCACTGAAGCTTTCTTT
V gene: TRBV11-2; clone size: .; D gene: TRBD1; J gene: TRBJ1-1; CDR3 protein: CASSMTGETEAFF; CDR3 DNA: TGTGCCAGCAGCATGACAGGGGAAACTGAAGCTTTCTTT